This T cell receptor beta chain was identified during a study of blood T cells in healthy people across ages. Using a J-beta primer mix together with a sample-barcoded 5' primer, a second PCR was run for 7 to 11 cycles. TCRdb fed the 5' RACE reads into MiXCR, producing one record per CDR3 protein. The sample has some 550,000 distinct CDR3 sequences; around half are singletons. The table lists this clonotype with a few counts. The antigen remains unidentified. Every donor contributed approximately 10 milliliters of peripheral blood by blood draw. Whole-study findings and limits: Donor CMV status, an unknown factor, possibly confounded changes in expanded clonotypes.

CDR3 length equals 20 residues. Per germline, CDR1 MGHRA and CDR2 YSYEKL. Losses at the gene ends were 2 bases for V and 0 bases for J; bases not matched to a gene: 17. This clonotype was obtained from a man older than 75 in good health. The specimen sequenced was blood. The chain joins TRBV4-1 to TRBJ2-5, with 8 nucleotides matching TRBD2. The CDR3 loop reads CASSQRSSGASSLYQETQYF. The CDR3 coding sequence is TGCGCCAGCAGCCAACGGAGTAGCGGGGCCTCATCCCTGTACCAAGAGACCCAGTACTTC.